This TCR beta chain was observed in a study of blood T cell repertoires in COVID-19. Only in-frame clones appear in the TCRdb table, and some are missing; sequencing was by immunoSEQ multiplex PCR. The sample lists over 95,000 clones, approximately 80% occurring once. The CDR3 covers 15 residues. CDR1 and CDR2 from the germline V gene are MNHNS and SASEGT. This clone was counted only a few times. One junction end disagrees with the germline gene, perhaps due to a read error. This clonotype was obtained from a woman between 40 and 50 years old with acute or convalescent COVID-19. The sample was peripheral blood. This chain uses TRBV6-1 with TRBJ2-1; 8 bases are a match to TRBD1. The CDR3 spells CASREAGTGYNEQFF. The CDR3 bases are TGTGCCAGCAGAGAAGCCGGGACAGGTTACAATGAGCAGTTCTTC.